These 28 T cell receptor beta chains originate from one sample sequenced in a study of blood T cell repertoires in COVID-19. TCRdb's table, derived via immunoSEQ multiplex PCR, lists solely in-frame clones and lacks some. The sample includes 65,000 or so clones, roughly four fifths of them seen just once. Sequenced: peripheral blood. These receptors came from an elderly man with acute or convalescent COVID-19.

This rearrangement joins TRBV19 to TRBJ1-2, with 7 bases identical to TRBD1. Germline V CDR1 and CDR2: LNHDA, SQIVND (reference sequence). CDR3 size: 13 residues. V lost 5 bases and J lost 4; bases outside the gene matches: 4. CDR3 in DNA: TGTGCCAGTAGTGAGACAGGGACCTATGGCTACACCTTC. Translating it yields CASSETGTYGYTF.

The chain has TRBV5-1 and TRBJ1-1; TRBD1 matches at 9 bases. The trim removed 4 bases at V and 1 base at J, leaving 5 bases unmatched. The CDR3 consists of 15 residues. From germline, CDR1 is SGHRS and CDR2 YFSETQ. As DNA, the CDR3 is TGCGCCAGCAGCCGAGGACAGGGGCAGAACACTGAAGCTTTCTTT. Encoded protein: CASSRGQGQNTEAFF.

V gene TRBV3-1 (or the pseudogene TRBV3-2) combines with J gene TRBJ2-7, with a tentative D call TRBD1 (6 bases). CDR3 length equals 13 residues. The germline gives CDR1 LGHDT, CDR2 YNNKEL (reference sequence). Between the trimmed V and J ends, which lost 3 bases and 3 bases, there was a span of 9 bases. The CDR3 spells CASSHLDSYEQYF. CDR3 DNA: TGTGCCAGCAGCCATCTGGACAGCTACGAGCAGTACTTC.

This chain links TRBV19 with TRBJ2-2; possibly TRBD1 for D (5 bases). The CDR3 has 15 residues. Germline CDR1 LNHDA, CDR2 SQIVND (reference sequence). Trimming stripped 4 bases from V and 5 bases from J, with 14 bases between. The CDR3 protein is CASSKGQGWTGELFF. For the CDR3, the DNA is TGTGCCAGTAGTAAAGGGCAGGGTTGGACCGGGGAGCTGTTTTTT.

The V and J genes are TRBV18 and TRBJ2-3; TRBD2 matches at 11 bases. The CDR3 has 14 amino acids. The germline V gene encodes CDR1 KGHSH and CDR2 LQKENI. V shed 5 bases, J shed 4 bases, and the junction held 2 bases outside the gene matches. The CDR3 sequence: CASSTSGGSDTQYF. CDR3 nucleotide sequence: TGTGCCAGCTCAACTAGCGGGGGCTCAGATACGCAGTATTTT.

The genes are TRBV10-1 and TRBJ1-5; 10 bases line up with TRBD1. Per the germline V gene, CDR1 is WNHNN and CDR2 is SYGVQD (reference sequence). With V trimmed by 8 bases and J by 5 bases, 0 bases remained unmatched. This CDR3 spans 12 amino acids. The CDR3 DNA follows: TGCGCCAGCGGACAGGGGGATCAGCCCCAGCATTTT. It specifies CASGQGDQPQHF.

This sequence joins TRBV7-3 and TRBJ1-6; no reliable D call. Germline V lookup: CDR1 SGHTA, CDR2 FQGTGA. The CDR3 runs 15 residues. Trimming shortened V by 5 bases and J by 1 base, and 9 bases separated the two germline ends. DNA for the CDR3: TGTGCCAGCAGCCTCAGAGGGTCCTATAATTCACCCCTCCACTTT. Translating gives CASSLRGSYNSPLHF.

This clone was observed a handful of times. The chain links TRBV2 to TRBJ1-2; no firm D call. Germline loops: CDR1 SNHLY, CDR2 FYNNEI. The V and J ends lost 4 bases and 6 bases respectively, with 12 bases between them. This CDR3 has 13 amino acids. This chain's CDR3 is CASSAQLFNGYTF. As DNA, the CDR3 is TGTGCCAGCAGTGCCCAACTATTTAATGGCTACACCTTC.

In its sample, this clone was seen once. CDR3 in amino acids: CASSMTRVGETQYF. The CDR3 DNA reads as TGTGCCAGTAGTATGACGAGGGTTGGGGAGACCCAGTACTTC. This chain joins TRBV19 and TRBJ2-5; perhaps TRBD2 as D (5 bases). Germline CDR1 is LNHDA and CDR2 is SQIVND (reference sequence). The CDR3 has 14 residues. The V and J ends lost 3 bases and 5 bases respectively, with 13 bases between them.

For the CDR3, the DNA is TGCGCCAGCAGCTTGTCCAGCGGGGCCAGCTCCTACGAGCAGTACTTC. It yields the protein CASSLSSGASSYEQYF. J is TRBJ2-7 and V is TRBV5-1, with 7 bases matching TRBD2. CDR3 length: 16 amino acids. Per germline, CDR1 SGHRS and CDR2 YFSETQ. V shed 1 base and J 0 bases; nucleotides not matched to a gene: 7. Based on the CDR3 plus reference TRBV5-1 and TRBJ2-7, the full variable domain is KAGVTQTPRYLIKTRGQQVTLSCSPISGHRSVSWYQQTPGQGLQFLFEYFSETQRNKGNFPGRFSGRQFSNSRSEMNVSTLELGDSALYLCASSLSSGASSYEQYFGPGTRLTVT.

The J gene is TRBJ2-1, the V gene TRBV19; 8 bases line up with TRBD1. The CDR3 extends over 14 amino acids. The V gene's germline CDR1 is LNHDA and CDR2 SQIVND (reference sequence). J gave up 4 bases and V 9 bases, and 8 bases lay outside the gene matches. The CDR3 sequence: CASGTRTGYNEQFF. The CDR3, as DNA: TGTGCCAGCGGTACGAGGACAGGGTACAATGAGCAGTTCTTC.

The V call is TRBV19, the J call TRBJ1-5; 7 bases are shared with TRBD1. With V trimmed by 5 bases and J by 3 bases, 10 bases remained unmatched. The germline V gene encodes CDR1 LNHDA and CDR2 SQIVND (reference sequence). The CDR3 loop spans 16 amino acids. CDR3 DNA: TGTGCCAGTAGTTATACCCTGACAGGGAACAATCAGCCCCAGCATTTT. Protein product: CASSYTLTGNNQPQHF.

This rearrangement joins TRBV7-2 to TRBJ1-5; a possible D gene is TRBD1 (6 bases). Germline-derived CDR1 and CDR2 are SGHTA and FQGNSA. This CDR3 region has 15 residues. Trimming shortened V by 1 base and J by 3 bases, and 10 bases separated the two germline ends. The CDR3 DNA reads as TGTGCCAGCAGCTTAGATCAGGGGTCCAATCAGCCCCAGCATTTT. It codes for CASSLDQGSNQPQHF. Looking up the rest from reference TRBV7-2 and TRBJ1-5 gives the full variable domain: GAGVSQSPSNKVTEKGKDVELRCDPISGHTALYWYRQSLGQGLEFLIYFQGNSAPDKSGLPSDRFSAERTGGSVSTLTIQRTQQEDSAVYLCASSLDQGSNQPQHFGDGTRLSIL.

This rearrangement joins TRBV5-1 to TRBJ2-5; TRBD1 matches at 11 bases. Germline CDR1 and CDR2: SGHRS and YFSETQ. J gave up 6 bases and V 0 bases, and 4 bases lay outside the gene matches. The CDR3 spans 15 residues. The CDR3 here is CASSLGTGGLKTQYF. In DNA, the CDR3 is TGCGCCAGCAGCTTGGGGACAGGGGGCTTGAAGACCCAGTACTTC.

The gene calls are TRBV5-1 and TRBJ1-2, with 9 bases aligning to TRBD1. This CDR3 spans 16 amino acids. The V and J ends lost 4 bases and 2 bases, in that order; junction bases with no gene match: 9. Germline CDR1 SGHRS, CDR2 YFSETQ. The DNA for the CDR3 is TGCGCCAGCAGCGTCCACGGGACAGGGCAGAACTATGGCTACACCTTC. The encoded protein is CASSVHGTGQNYGYTF.

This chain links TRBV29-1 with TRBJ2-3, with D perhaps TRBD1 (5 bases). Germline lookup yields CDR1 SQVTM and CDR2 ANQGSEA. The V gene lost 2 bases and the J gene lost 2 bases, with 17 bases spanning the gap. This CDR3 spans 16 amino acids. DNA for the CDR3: TGCAGCGTTGAACCGATTGTGTGGGGCCCCACAGATACGCAGTATTTT. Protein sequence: CSVEPIVWGPTDTQYF.

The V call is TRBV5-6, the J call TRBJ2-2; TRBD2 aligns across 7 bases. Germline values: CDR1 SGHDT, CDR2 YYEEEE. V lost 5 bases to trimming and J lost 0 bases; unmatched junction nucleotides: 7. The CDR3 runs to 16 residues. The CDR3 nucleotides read TGTGCCAGCAGTTCCGGGACTAACACGAACACCGGGGAGCTGTTTTTT. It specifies CASSSGTNTNTGELFF.

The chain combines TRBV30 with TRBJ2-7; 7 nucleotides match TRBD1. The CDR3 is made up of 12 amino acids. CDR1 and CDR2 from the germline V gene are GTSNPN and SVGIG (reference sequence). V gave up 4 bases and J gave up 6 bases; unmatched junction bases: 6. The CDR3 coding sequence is TGTGCCTGGACGACAGGGAAGAGCGAGCAGTACTTC. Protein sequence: CAWTTGKSEQYF.

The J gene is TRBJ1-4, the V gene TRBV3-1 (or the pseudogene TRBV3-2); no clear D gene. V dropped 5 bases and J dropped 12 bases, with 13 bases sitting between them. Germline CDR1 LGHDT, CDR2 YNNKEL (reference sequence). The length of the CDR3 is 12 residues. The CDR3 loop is CASSSPGGELFF. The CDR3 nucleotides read TGTGCCAGCAGCTCCCCTGGCGGAGAACTGTTTTTT.

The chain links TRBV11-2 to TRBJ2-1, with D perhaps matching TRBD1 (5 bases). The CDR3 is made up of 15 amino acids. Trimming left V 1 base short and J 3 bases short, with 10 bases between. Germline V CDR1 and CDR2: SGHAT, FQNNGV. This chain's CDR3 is CASSLVAGYYNEQFF. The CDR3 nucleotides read TGTGCCAGCAGCTTAGTGGCAGGGTACTACAATGAGCAGTTCTTC.

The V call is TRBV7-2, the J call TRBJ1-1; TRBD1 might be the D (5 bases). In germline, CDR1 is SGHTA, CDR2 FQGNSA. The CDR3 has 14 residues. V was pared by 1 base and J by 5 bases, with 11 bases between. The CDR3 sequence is CASSLEAGRTEAFF. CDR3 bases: TGTGCCAGCAGCTTAGAGGCAGGGCGAACTGAAGCTTTCTTT.

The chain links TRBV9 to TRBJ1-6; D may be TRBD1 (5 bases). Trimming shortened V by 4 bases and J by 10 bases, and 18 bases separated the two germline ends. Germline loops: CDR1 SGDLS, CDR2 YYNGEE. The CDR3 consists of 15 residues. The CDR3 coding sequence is TGTGCCAGCAGCCCCCTAGGGACCAGCGGGTCACCCCTCCACTTT. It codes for CASSPLGTSGSPLHF.

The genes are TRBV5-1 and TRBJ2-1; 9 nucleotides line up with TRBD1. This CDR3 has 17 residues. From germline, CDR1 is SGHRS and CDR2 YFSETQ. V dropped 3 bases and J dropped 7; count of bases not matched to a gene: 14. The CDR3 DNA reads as TGCGCCAGCAGCTCGAACGCCCTGGACAGGGGTGCGAATGAGCAGTTCTTC. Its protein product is CASSSNALDRGANEQFF.

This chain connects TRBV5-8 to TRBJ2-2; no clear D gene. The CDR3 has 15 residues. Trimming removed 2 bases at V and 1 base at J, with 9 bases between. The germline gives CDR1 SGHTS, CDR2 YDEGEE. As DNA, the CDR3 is TGTGCCAGCAGCTTTCACCGAGGGAACACCGGGGAGCTGTTTTTT. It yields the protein CASSFHRGNTGELFF.

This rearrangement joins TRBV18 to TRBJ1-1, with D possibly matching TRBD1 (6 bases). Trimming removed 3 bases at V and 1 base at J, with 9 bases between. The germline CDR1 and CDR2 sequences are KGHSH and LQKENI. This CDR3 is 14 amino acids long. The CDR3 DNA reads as TGTGCCAGCTCACCCGAACAGGGGAACACTGAAGCTTTCTTT. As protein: CASSPEQGNTEAFF.

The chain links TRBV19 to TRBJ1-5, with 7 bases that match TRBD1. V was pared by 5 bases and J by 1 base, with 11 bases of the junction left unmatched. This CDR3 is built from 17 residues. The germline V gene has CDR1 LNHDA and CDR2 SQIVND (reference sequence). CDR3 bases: TGTGCCAGTAGTCAGGGGCAGGGGGACTGGAGCAATCAGCCCCAGCATTTT. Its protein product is CASSQGQGDWSNQPQHF.

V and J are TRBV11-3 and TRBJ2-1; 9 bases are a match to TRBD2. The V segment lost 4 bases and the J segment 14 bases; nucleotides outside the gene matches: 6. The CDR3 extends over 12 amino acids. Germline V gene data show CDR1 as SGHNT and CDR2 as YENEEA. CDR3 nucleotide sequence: TGTGCCAGCAGCTCACGAGAGCGGGGGGAGTTCTTC. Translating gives CASSSRERGEFF.

The CDR3 loop is CASSPSDRGNQPQHF. The CDR3 DNA follows: TGTGCCAGCAGTCCTTCTGACAGGGGAAATCAGCCCCAGCATTTT. The chain carries TRBV6-1 and TRBJ1-5; 8 bases match TRBD1. Germline V lookup: CDR1 MNHNS, CDR2 SASEGT. Trimming at V came to 5 bases and at J to 4 bases, leaving 7 bases not matched to a gene. The CDR3 is made up of 15 amino acids.